This T cell receptor beta chain was identified during a study of vaccination and CD4 T cells after COVID-19. Study background: Convalescent donors: six male, four female; seven Caucasian, two Asian, one multiracial, two Hispanic. The authors exposed cells to overlapping spike peptides derived from SARS-CoV-2, HCoV-NL63, HCoV-OC43 and HCoV-229E.

CD4+ T cells that had been cultured provided DNA sequenced with the Oncomine TCR Beta short-read assay. Genomic DNA was extracted from cultured CD4+ T cells. Via MiXCR, TCRdb re-called the PCR reads, giving one row per CDR3 protein. This sample has some 8,000 distinct CDR3 sequences, with 55% found just once. Indicated treatment: roughly 11-day PBMC culture with coronavirus spike peptide pools or control peptides (ViraFEST assay). Cultures used two million PBMCs per well, about 10 IU/ml IL-2 and about 10 ug/ml peptides. About this clonotype: Its matching antigen is unknown.

Material for sequencing was CD4+ T cells from blood, cultured in vitro. This sequence originates from a human donor who had recovered from COVID-19.

The CDR3 region has the DNA TGTGCCAGCAGGGGGGACAGCATGAACACTGAAGCTTTCTTT. The encoded protein is CASRGDSMNTEAFF. The chain links TRBV12-3 or TRBV12-4 to TRBJ1-1, with TRBD1 matching over 7 bases. V lost 6 bases to trimming and J lost 0 bases; unmatched junction nucleotides: 4. The length of the CDR3 is 14 residues.